This record concerns one T cell receptor (beta chain) sequence. This clonotype occurred many times. Its binding antigen is unknown. Per-base quality was not reported, and no clone a single base away is much larger than it. Library preparation employed multiplex PCR. The data were produced on an Illumina HiSeq 4000. TCR beta libraries were built with iRepertoire HTBI primers and Arm-PCR amplification of CDR3 regions. Before sequencing, the PCR products underwent gel purification. In the authors' own workflow: Gene usage analysis of CDR3 amino acid clonotypes used the 60 to 75 TRBV and about 15 TRBJ segments found across samples. Filtered high-quality paired reads were merged into contigs using COPE and FqMerger. BLAST was used to align contigs to the IMGT TRBV, TRBD and TRBJ reference genes, and CDR3 was defined following IMGT. Any clonotype with a frequency above 0.1% was classified as a highly expanded clone. Shannon entropy served as the measure of repertoire diversity, while the Gini coefficient captured V-J evenness. A clonotype found in more than one individual was treated as public. TCRdb took the public reads, trimmed them with fastp at Q25, ran MiXCR for clone calling and kept in-frame beta chains. Every distinct CDR3 protein forms one entry, paired with its most common genes and DNA. The V and J calls and clone size come from TCRdb's table, not from the authors' own analysis. The sample profile shows under 450,000 distinct CDR3 sequences; 23% of them were found once. The ten largest clonotypes hold approximately 25% of the sample.

The V end loses 6 bases and the J end loses 5 bases, and a stretch of 13 bases separates them. The CDR3 goes from the cysteine to the phenylalanine over 13 residues. The kept DNA is CDR3 alone, 39 bases in frame from the first base. Per the germline V gene, MNHNS is the CDR1 and SASEGT is the CDR2. This sample was taken from a study of regulatory T cells in long-lasting Graves disease (dated by TCRdb to the early 2020s). For the study in its entirety: Persistent Graves' disease was defined as antithyroid drug treatment for over 5 years with persistently positive TSH receptor autoantibodies. Persistent Graves' disease patients were compared with newly diagnosed Graves' disease patients by peripheral blood TCR sequencing and RNA sequencing. The study took place in China and was registered as a clinical trial. A total of roughly 35 samples underwent TCR sequencing: roughly 13 from persistent and roughly 20 from newly diagnosed Graves' disease patients. In the clinical cohort, patients with persistent Graves' disease had used antithyroid drugs for an average of about 9.4 years. What the work shows at the level of the full study, not this receptor alone: TRBV28, TRBJ1-2 and TRBJ2-5 were preferentially used in persistent disease, while TRBV20-1 and TRBJ2-1 were favored in newly diagnosed disease. Sequencing and analysis were limited to the TCR beta chain. The small sample size was acknowledged by the authors as a limitation that may reduce accuracy. Patients with persistent disease shared more public clonotypes (about 2,700) than newly diagnosed patients did (966). Compared with newly diagnosed patients, persistent Graves' disease patients had lower TCR Shannon entropy and fewer highly expanded clones, which suggests clonal expansion. Peripheral blood alone was examined, since thyroid tissue, which constituted the primary lesion, could not be accessed.

This specimen's time point label, interpreted: persistent/refractory GD, antithyroid drugs over 5 years with positive TRAb. RNA was extracted from PBMCs in TRIzol for both TCR sequencing and RNA sequencing. The diagnosis of Graves' disease was made according to American Thyroid Association guidelines. Recruitment of patients was carried out at an endocrinology department in Xi'an, China. From each patient, nine milliliters of peripheral blood was collected into an EDTA anticoagulant tube. Ficoll Paque Plus density gradient separation was used to isolate PBMCs, and no further T cell sorting was done. RNA quality was checked with an Agilent 2100 Bioanalyzer and agarose gel, and concentration with a NanoDrop 2000.

The origin of this receptor is a female donor with Graves disease. The sequencing here drew on peripheral blood mononuclear cells (PBMCs), taken when the disease was refractory, from a patient treated with antithyroid drugs. The chain was built from TRBV6-1 and TRBJ2-5; tentative D gene TRBD1, with 6 bases matching. The CDR3 region: CASRKQGVETQYF. The nucleotides read TGTGCCAGCAGGAAACAGGGAGTGGAGACCCAGTACTTC.